A single sample is the source of the 20 T cell receptor beta chains below, sequenced in a study of Ad26.COV2.S vaccination and SARS-CoV-2 variants. Repertoires were generated with immunoSEQ multiplex PCR, while TCRdb's copy carries only in-frame clones and drops some. The profile shows fewer than 800,000 clones, about 89% of them singletons. Specified treatment: about 20 received Ad26.COV2.S at low or high dose, single or two shots; 5 received placebo; per-sample allocation not given. Collection of the samples took place on day 63 after the first injection of vaccine or placebo. This specimen consisted of peripheral blood, obtained in a trial of Ad26.COV2.S vaccine versus placebo. These receptors all stem from a person between 18 and 60 years old who received the Ad26.COV2.S COVID-19 vaccine or a placebo.

This clone was recorded only once. The chain recombines TRBV6-2 or TRBV6-3 with TRBJ1-1; 7 bases match TRBD1. Germline CDR1 and CDR2: MNHEY and SVGEGT. Trimming cost V 5 bases and J 4 bases; bases outside gene matches: 10. CDR3 size: 15 residues. CDR3: CASSTTGVGVTEAFF. Written as DNA, the CDR3 is TGTGCCAGCAGTACAACAGGGGTGGGTGTCACTGAAGCTTTCTTT.

This clone came up once. V usage is TRBV6-6 and J usage is TRBJ2-1; the match to TRBD2 covers 7 bases. Germline CDR1 is MNHNY and CDR2 is SVGAGI (reference sequence). V was clipped by 6 bases and J by 2 bases; unmatched bases: 7. This CDR3 is built from 15 residues. CDR3 protein: CASSPAGEPYNEQFF. The CDR3 nucleotides read TGTGCCAGCAGCCCCGCGGGAGAACCCTACAATGAGCAGTTCTTC.

This chain uses TRBV7-9 with TRBJ2-5, with 7 bases identical to TRBD2. The CDR3 is made up of 16 amino acids. Trimming cost V 3 bases and J 5 bases; bases outside gene matches: 12. Looked up from germline, CDR1 is SEHNR and CDR2 is FQNEAQ (reference sequence). The CDR3 DNA sequence: TGTGCCAGCAGCTTGCCCATCCTGGCGGGAGTTGAGACCCAGTACTTC. Translated: CASSLPILAGVETQYF.

This chain uses TRBV27 with TRBJ2-3; 11 bases map to TRBD2. The CDR3 is 17 residues long. V lost 6 bases and J lost 5; bases outside the gene matches: 13. CDR1 is MNHEY, CDR2 SMNVEV, per germline (reference sequence). The DNA for the CDR3 is TGTGCCAGCAGAATGAGGTTGTTAGCGGGAGGGTTAGATACGCAGTATTTT. It encodes CASRMRLLAGGLDTQYF.

This chain joins TRBV27 and TRBJ2-1, with D possibly being TRBD1 or TRBD2 (5 bases each). This CDR3 has 17 residues. CDR1 and CDR2 (germline): MNHEY, SMNVEV (reference sequence). Between the trimmed V and J ends, which lost 3 bases and 3 bases, there was a span of 18 bases. CDR3 sequence (DNA): TGTGCCAGCAGTTTTAAGGTAATGGGGGATATCTACAATGAGCAGTTCTTC. Translated, it gives CASSFKVMGDIYNEQFF.

This chain joins TRBV18 and TRBJ1-1; D gene ambiguous. This CDR3 spans 15 amino acids. V was pared by 3 bases and J by 4 bases, with 15 bases between. In germline, CDR1 is KGHSH, CDR2 LQKENI. CDR3 DNA: TGTGCCAGCTCACCCCGGCCGGACCCGGGCACTGAAGCTTTCTTT. Translation gives CASSPRPDPGTEAFF. The whole variable domain, filled in from reference TRBV18 and TRBJ1-1, reads NAGVMQNPRHLVRRRGQEARLRCSPMKGHSHVYWYRQLPEEGLKFMVYLQKENIIDESGMPKERFSAEFPKEGPSILRIQQVVRGDSAAYFCASSPRPDPGTEAFFGQGTRLTVV.

The V and J genes are TRBV2 and TRBJ1-2; possible D gene TRBD1, 6 bases. The CDR3 is 14 residues long. Germline CDR1 SNHLY, CDR2 FYNNEI. The ends were cut back, 2 bases at V and 8 bases at J, with 15 bases in the middle. The CDR3 is CASSERTATWGYTF. CDR3 DNA: TGTGCCAGCAGTGAAAGGACAGCGACCTGGGGCTACACCTTC.

The genes are TRBV7-6 and TRBJ2-5; TRBD2 is a possible D gene (6 bases). This CDR3 is 12 amino acids long. Trimming removed 5 bases at V and 5 bases at J, with 9 bases between. From germline, CDR1 is SGHVS and CDR2 FNYEAQ. The chain's CDR3 is CASSTSRETQYF. For the CDR3, the DNA is TGTGCCAGCAGCACTAGCAGGGAGACCCAGTACTTC.

V is TRBV30 and J is TRBJ1-4; TRBD1 might be the D (6 bases). The CDR3 covers 14 residues. Deletions cut 0 bases from V and 8 bases from J, with 13 bases between. Germline CDR1 and CDR2: GTSNPN and SVGIG (reference sequence). CDR3 in amino acids: CAWSVRGLGEKLFF. CDR3 sequence (DNA): TGTGCCTGGAGTGTACGGGGGCTGGGAGAAAAACTGTTTTTT.

This clone was detected a few times. The rearrangement links TRBV5-1 to TRBJ2-7, with D possibly TRBD2 on 5 matching bases. V dropped 0 bases and J dropped 2 bases, with 12 bases sitting between them. Germline-derived CDR1 and CDR2 are SGHRS and YFSETQ. The CDR3 sequence is 15 residues long. The CDR3 loop reads CASSLVGESAYEQYF. The CDR3 DNA reads TGCGCCAGCAGCTTGGTTGGGGAGTCAGCCTACGAGCAGTACTTC.

The rearrangement joins TRBV7-9 to TRBJ2-3; 7 bases are shared with TRBD1. The CDR3 length is 17 residues. V dropped 3 bases and J dropped 2; count of bases not matched to a gene: 11. The germline V gene encodes CDR1 SEHNR and CDR2 FQNEAQ (reference sequence). CDR3 sequence reads: CASSLGYTGQNTDTQYF. CDR3 in DNA: TGTGCCAGCAGCTTGGGTTATACGGGACAGAACACAGATACGCAGTATTTT.

Of note for this clone: Distinct nucleotide sequences in the sample also encode this CDR3. V usage is TRBV19 and J usage is TRBJ1-2; 7 nucleotides line up with TRBD1. Per the germline V gene, CDR1 is LNHDA and CDR2 is SQIVND (reference sequence). The CDR3 runs 14 residues. V lost 3 bases and J lost 3; bases outside the gene matches: 4. CDR3 DNA sequence: TGTGCCAGTAGTATTCGGGACAGTTACTATGGCTACACCTTC. Its protein product is CASSIRDSYYGYTF.

The genes are TRBV2 and TRBJ1-5, with D possibly TRBD1 on 5 matching bases. The CDR3 length is 15 residues. The germline gives CDR1 SNHLY, CDR2 FYNNEI. V was cut by 2 bases and J by 3 bases, with 11 bases left in between. CDR3 DNA: TGTGCCAGCAGTGAAAAAGGGGTCCACAATCAGCCCCAGCATTTT. Translated: CASSEKGVHNQPQHF.

The CDR3 sequence: CASSSSGGAPNEQFF. In DNA, the CDR3 is TGCGCCAGCAGTTCCAGCGGGGGCGCTCCCAATGAGCAGTTCTTC. The chain joins TRBV4-3 to TRBJ2-1, with 8 positions matching TRBD2. CDR3 size: 15 residues. CDR1 and CDR2 (germline): LGHNA, YSLEER. Losses at the gene ends were 6 bases for V and 6 bases for J; bases not matched to a gene: 10.

About this clone: Different DNA sequences within this sample yield the same CDR3. The chain links TRBV12-3 or TRBV12-4 to TRBJ1-6, with unresolved D. Trimming removed 3 bases at V and 6 bases at J, with 3 bases between. The CDR3 runs to 12 residues. The chain's CDR3 is CASSFPNSPLHF. The CDR3 region has the DNA TGTGCCAGCAGTTTTCCTAATTCACCCCTCCACTTT.

The chain carries TRBV30 and TRBJ2-7; possible D gene TRBD1, 5 bases. V was trimmed by 3 bases and J by 1 base, leaving 16 bases between them. Germline CDR1 GTSNPN, CDR2 SVGIG (reference sequence). The length of the CDR3 is 15 residues. The CDR3 DNA follows: TGTGCCTGGAGCGTAGGGGCAGTGGTTTCCTACGAGCAGTACTTC. Its protein is CAWSVGAVVSYEQYF.

The V call is TRBV5-1, the J call TRBJ2-1, with TRBD2 matching over 7 bases. V lost 7 bases, J lost 2 bases, and 6 bases stayed unmatched. CDR1 is SGHRS, CDR2 YFSETQ, per germline. This CDR3 has 14 amino acids. The CDR3 bases are TGCGCCAGCGGGAGGGGAGACCCCTACAATGAGCAGTTCTTC. It codes for CASGRGDPYNEQFF.

The rearrangement joins TRBV5-1 to TRBJ2-5, with 8 bases matching TRBD2. This CDR3 is built from 15 residues. The germline V gene encodes CDR1 SGHRS and CDR2 YFSETQ. V lost 0 bases, J lost 4 bases, and 5 bases stayed unmatched. The CDR3 region is CASSLGLAGGETQYF. DNA of the CDR3: TGCGCCAGCAGCTTGGGACTCGCGGGGGGAGAGACCCAGTACTTC.

The sample holds a few counts of this clone. V is TRBV14 and J is TRBJ1-6; no reliable D call. The CDR3 extends over 15 amino acids. Germline V CDR1 and CDR2: SGHDN, FVKESK. V was trimmed by 4 bases and J by 10 bases, leaving 17 bases between them. CDR3 in DNA: TGTGCCAGCAGCCTTACCCGGGAGGCGAGGTCACCCCTCCACTTT. Translated: CASSLTREARSPLHF.

In this sample, this clone turned up once. This chain uses TRBV5-1 with TRBJ1-4; D might be TRBD1 (6 bases). CDR3 size: 15 residues. The ends were cut back, 4 bases at V and 7 bases at J, with 17 bases in the middle. The germline CDR1 and CDR2 sequences are SGHRS and YFSETQ. The CDR3 region is CASSPVGSGAEKLFF. The CDR3 nucleotides are TGCGCCAGCAGCCCGGTTGGTTCGGGGGCTGAAAAACTGTTTTTT.